This is a list of T cell receptor beta chains from one sample in a study of blood T cell repertoires in COVID-19. The protocol was immunoSEQ multiplex PCR, while the TCRdb copy is restricted to in-frame clones and leaves out a portion. The sample has 100,000 or so clones, 85% seen once. Source material: peripheral blood. These receptors were taken from a man aged 50-60 years with acute or convalescent COVID-19. CDR3s include the opening cysteine and the closing phenylalanine or tryptophan. Fields, in order: D gene, V gene, clone size, J gene, CDR3 DNA, CDR3 protein. A D gene is named only where the DNA matches it firmly. Not every row has a clone size; where given, it reads once, few, many or a size class.

-,TRBV4-2,-,TRBJ2-5,TGTGCCAGCAGTAGTTCTAGCAAAGAGACCCAGTACTTC,CASSSSSKETQYF
-,TRBV21-1,-,TRBJ2-1,TGTGCCAGCAGCAAATCTAACGCTGGACTAGCGGGGGGGAGAGACAATGAGCAGTTCTTC,CASSKSNAGLAGGRDNEQFF
TRBD2,TRBV6-2/TRBV6-3,-,TRBJ2-1,TGTGCCAGCAGCACTCGCCAAAAAACGGGAGGATTCTTCAATGAGCAGTTCTTC,CASSTRQKTGGFFNEQFF
-,TRBV5-1,-,TRBJ2-7,TGCGCCAGCAGCTTGGCAGGGTCCTACGAGCAGTACTTC,CASSLAGSYEQYF
-,TRBV12-3/TRBV12-4,-,TRBJ2-3,TGTGCCAGCAGTTTTATTATCACAGATACGCAGTATTTT,CASSFIITDTQYF
TRBD1,TRBV30,-,TRBJ1-2,TGTGCCTGGAGCGCCGGGACAGGGGCTTGGGGCTACACCTTC,CAWSAGTGAWGYTF
-,TRBV3-1/TRBV3-2,-,TRBJ2-5,TGTGCCAGCAGCCCCATCCGGGAGACCCAGTACTTC,CASSPIRETQYF
TRBD1,TRBV6-5,-,TRBJ2-5,TGTGCCAGCAGGAGACAGGGGATGGAGACCCAGTACTTC,CASRRQGMETQYF
-,TRBV7-3,-,TRBJ2-7,TGTGCCAGCAGCTTAGGGGGAGGCCAGCACGAGCAGTACTTC,CASSLGGGQHEQYF
TRBD2,TRBV6-5,-,TRBJ2-5,TGTGCCAGCAGCCCCGGGACTAGCGGGACGGAGACCCAGTACTTC,CASSPGTSGTETQYF
-,TRBV7-9,-,TRBJ1-2,TGTGCCAGCAGCGCCGGGACAAGCCCTGGCTACACCTTC,CASSAGTSPGYTF
TRBD1,TRBV18,-,TRBJ2-1,TGTGCCAGCTCACCGTCCGGACAGGGTTTTGGTGAGCAGTTCTTC,CASSPSGQGFGEQFF
-,TRBV11-2,-,TRBJ1-2,TGTGCCAGCAGCTTAGCAGATCGAAACTATGGCTACACCTTC,CASSLADRNYGYTF
-,TRBV6-5,-,TRBJ2-1,TGTGCCAGCGGGGACACCTCCTACAATGAGCAGTTCTTC,CASGDTSYNEQFF
TRBD2,TRBV5-1,-,TRBJ2-7,TGCGCCAGCAGCACCGGGACTAGCGGGAGAGCGTGGATCCACGAGCAGTACTTC,CASSTGTSGRAWIHEQYF
-,TRBV24-1,-,TRBJ2-6,TGTGCCACCAGTGGGGCGCCTGGGGCCAACGTCCTGACTTTC,CATSGAPGANVLTF
TRBD2,TRBV19,-,TRBJ2-3,TGTGCCAGTAGTACCTTAGGGTTAGCGGGAGTCACAGATACGCAGTATTTT,CASSTLGLAGVTDTQYF
TRBD1,TRBV7-9,-,TRBJ1-3,TGTGCCAGCAGACTACAGGGGTTCTCTGGAAACACCATATATTTT,CASRLQGFSGNTIYF
TRBD1,TRBV28,few,TRBJ1-5,TGTGCCAGCAGTTTAGGGGACAGGGAGATTCAGCCCCAGCATTTT,CASSLGDREIQPQHF
-,TRBV7-9,-,TRBJ2-3,TGTGCCAGCAGCCCTATAGGAGGGGCCGGAGATACGCAGTATTTT,CASSPIGGAGDTQYF
TRBD1,TRBV19,-,TRBJ1-2,TGTGCCAGTAGTATAACACAGGGGATTCCCTATGGCTACACCTTC,CASSITQGIPYGYTF
TRBD2,TRBV5-1,-,TRBJ2-5,TGCGCCAGCAGCTCACTACCCCTGGGGAGGGGAGAGACCCAGTACTTC,CASSSLPLGRGETQYF
-,TRBV18,-,TRBJ2-3,TGTGCCAGCTCACCGTACAGGAGCACAGATACGCAGTATTTT,CASSPYRSTDTQYF
-,TRBV30,few,TRBJ1-2,TGTGCCTCTTTCCAGGGAAAAGGAGGCTACACCTTC,CASFQGKGGYTF
-,TRBV5-1,once,TRBJ2-1,TGCGCCAGCAGCCAACAGGGCCGGGGGCAGTTCTTC,CASSQQGRGQFF
-,TRBV4-1,-,TRBJ1-4,TGCGCCAGCAGCCAAGATCTCGGGGGTGCTAATGAAAAACTGTTTTTT,CASSQDLGGANEKLFF
-,TRBV30,-,TRBJ1-6,TGTGCCTGGAAACAGGGACCCAATTCACCCCTCCACTTT,CAWKQGPNSPLHF
TRBD1,TRBV5-1,-,TRBJ2-3,TGCGCCAGCAGCTCAGGAACAGGGGGCACAGATACGCAGTATTTT,CASSSGTGGTDTQYF
TRBD2,TRBV7-3,-,TRBJ2-3,TGTGCCAGCAGCTTAAATACTTTAGCGGGGGGCAGCACAGATACGCAGTATTTT,CASSLNTLAGGSTDTQYF
-,TRBV30,-,TRBJ2-3,TGTGCCTGGGAGAGAGGAAGCACAGATACGCAGTATTTT,CAWERGSTDTQYF
-,TRBV6-5,-,TRBJ1-2,TGTGCCAGTTCACCTAGTGAAGATTTTCGCTACACCTTC,CASSPSEDFRYTF
-,TRBV6-5,-,TRBJ2-7,TGTGCCAGCAGCCATAGCACAGGGTCAGACGAGCAGTACTTC,CASSHSTGSDEQYF
-,TRBV4-1,-,TRBJ1-1,TGCGCCAGCAGCCCCGGACTTCGCCCTGAAGCTTTCTTT,CASSPGLRPEAFF
-,TRBV5-4,-,TRBJ2-7,TGTGCCAGCAGCCGACGGGGGACCTCCTACGAGCAGTACTTC,CASSRRGTSYEQYF
TRBD2,TRBV6-7,-,TRBJ2-3,TGTGCCAGCAGTTACTCAGCGGGGGGGCCTGGGGCGCAGTATTTT,CASSYSAGGPGAQYF
-,TRBV16,-,TRBJ1-6,TGTGCCAGCAGCCCGGACTCGAGCTCCTATAATTCACCCCTCCACTTT,CASSPDSSSYNSPLHF
TRBD1,TRBV29-1,-,TRBJ2-2,TGCAGCGTCCCCCTGGGACAGGGGACCGGGGAGCTGTTTTTT,CSVPLGQGTGELFF
TRBD2,TRBV11-3,-,TRBJ2-1,TGTGCCAGCAGCTCAGCCCCCGGACTAGCGGATAAGCAGTTCTTC,CASSSAPGLADKQFF
TRBD1,TRBV13,-,TRBJ2-3,TGTGCCAGCAGTTTTGGGACAGGAGAGACGGCTCAGGCAGATACGCAGTATTTT,CASSFGTGETAQADTQYF
-,TRBV29-1,-,TRBJ2-5,TGCAGCACTGCGGCCGGAGGACAGGAGACCCAGTACTTC,CSTAAGGQETQYF
-,TRBV19,-,TRBJ1-5,TGTGCCAGTAGTATTCGTGGACAACTCAATCAGCCCCAGCATTTT,CASSIRGQLNQPQHF
TRBD1,TRBV27,-,TRBJ1-1,TGTGCCAGCAGCTCCGGGACAGGGGTAATGAACACTGAAGCTTTCTTT,CASSSGTGVMNTEAFF
-,TRBV7-3,-,TRBJ2-1,TGTGCCAGCAGGAAACCGGGACTGGCAAATGAGCAGTTCTTC,CASRKPGLANEQFF
-,TRBV27,-,TRBJ2-6,TGTGCCAGCAGGCAATTCAGGGGTACCGGGGCCAACGTCCTGACTTTC,CASRQFRGTGANVLTF
-,TRBV3-1/TRBV3-2,many,TRBJ2-2,TGTGCCAGCAGCCATCTTAGCACCGGGGAGCTGTTTTTT,CASSHLSTGELFF
TRBD1,TRBV6-5,-,TRBJ2-4,TGTGCCAGCAGGAGGACAGGGGAGGACATTCAGTACTTC,CASRRTGEDIQYF
-,TRBV7-3,-,TRBJ2-7,TGTGCCAGCAGCTTAACCCACAGACCATCCTACGAGCAGTACTTC,CASSLTHRPSYEQYF
TRBD1,TRBV5-1,-,TRBJ1-5,TGCGCCAGCAGCGATGGGACAGGAGGTCAGCCCCAGCATTTT,CASSDGTGGQPQHF
-,TRBV5-1,few,TRBJ2-2,TGCGCCAGCAGCCCTGGACAACCAGTCACCGGGGAGCTGTTTTTT,CASSPGQPVTGELFF
-,TRBV18,-,TRBJ2-3,TGTGCCAGCTCACCAAGACAGTCCTCTAGCACAGATACGCAGTATTTT,CASSPRQSSSTDTQYF
TRBD1,TRBV6-6,few,TRBJ2-6,TGTGCCAGCAGCCAAACGGGTTTTCCGGGACAGGGGGCTGGGGCCAACGTCCTGACTTTC,CASSQTGFPGQGAGANVLTF
-,TRBV29-1,-,TRBJ1-1,TGCAGCTCCCTGACTGTGAACACTGAAGCTTTCTTT,CSSLTVNTEAFF
-,TRBV18,once,TRBJ1-4,TGTGCCAGCTCCCGGAGCGGGGGGCCTTATGAAAAACTGTTTTTT,CASSRSGGPYEKLFF
TRBD1,TRBV9,-,TRBJ1-2,TGTGCCAGCAGCGTAGGGCCCCCGACAGGGGGGGAATATGGCTACACCTTC,CASSVGPPTGGEYGYTF
-,TRBV12-3/TRBV12-4,-,TRBJ2-3,TGTGCCAGCAGTTTATTACCGACAGGAGCGCAGTATTTT,CASSLLPTGAQYF